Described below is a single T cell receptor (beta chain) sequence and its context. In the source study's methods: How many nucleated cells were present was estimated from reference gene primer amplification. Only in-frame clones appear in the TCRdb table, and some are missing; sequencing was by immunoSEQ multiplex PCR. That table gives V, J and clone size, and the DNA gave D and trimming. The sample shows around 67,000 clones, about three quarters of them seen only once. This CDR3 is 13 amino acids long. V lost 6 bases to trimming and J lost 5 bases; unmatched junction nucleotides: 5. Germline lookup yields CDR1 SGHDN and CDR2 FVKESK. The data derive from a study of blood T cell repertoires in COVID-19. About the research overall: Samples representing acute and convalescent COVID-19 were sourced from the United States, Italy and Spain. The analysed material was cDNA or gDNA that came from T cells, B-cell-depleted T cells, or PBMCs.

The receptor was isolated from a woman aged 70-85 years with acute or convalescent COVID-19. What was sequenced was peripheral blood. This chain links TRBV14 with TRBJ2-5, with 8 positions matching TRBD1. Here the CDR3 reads CASSGTGWETQYF. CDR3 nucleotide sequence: TGTGCCAGCAGTGGGACAGGATGGGAGACCCAGTACTTC.